The clone carrying this T cell receptor (beta chain) was counted a few times. One entry per CDR3 protein, called by TCRdb with MiXCR from the 5' RACE reads. The data contain over 7,000 distinct CDR3 sequences, 9.7% of them seen just once; the ten biggest clones take up roughly 24%. This entry belongs to a study of spatial heterogeneity in lung cancer. Germline CDR1 is DFQATT and CDR2 is SNEGSKA (reference sequence). Trimming cost V 4 bases and J 9 bases; bases outside gene matches: 16. The CDR3 length is 15 residues. The time point denotes: sample taken at primary tumor resection. This material consisted of normal lung tissue next to the tumor, taken at surgery. The chain uses TRBV20-1 and TRBJ2-5; 8 bases agree with TRBD1. The source is a male donor with early-stage non-small cell lung cancer. CDR3 in DNA: TGCAGTGCTAACCCTGGGACAGGAAGTGTTCTCTCCCAGTACTTC. This gives the protein CSANPGTGSVLSQYF.